Listed below are T cell receptor beta chains from one sample, sequenced in a study of tumor and adjacent non-tumor tissue in lung cancer. TCRdb analysed the multiplex PCR reads with MiXCR anew, one entry per CDR3 protein. This sample carries tens of thousands of distinct CDR3 sequences, around 70% of them seen once, and the ten largest clones take around 12%. The sample was lung tumor tissue. The receptors were gathered from a woman in her 70s with non-small cell lung cancer. The CDR3 runs from the conserved cysteine through the conserved F or W. D genes are given only for firm matches. Not all rows give a size; the values are once, few, many and, for expanded clones, a class.

cdr3_aa: CASSLLRADTQYF; cdr3_nt: TGTGCCAGCAGCTTACTCAGGGCAGATACGCAGTATTTT; clone_size: medium-sized; j_call: TRBJ2-3; cdr3_length: 13; d_call: NA; v_call: TRBV11-3
cdr3_aa: CSVEADASYNEQFF; cdr3_nt: TGCAGCGTTGAAGCGGATGCCTCCTACAATGAGCAGTTCTTC; clone_size: many; j_call: TRBJ2-1; cdr3_length: 14; d_call: NA; v_call: TRBV29-1
cdr3_aa: CSDDITGLVGGREQFF; cdr3_nt: TGCAGCGATGATATAACGGGACTAGTGGGAGGGCGCGAGCAGTTCTTC; clone_size: NA; j_call: TRBJ2-1; cdr3_length: 16; d_call: TRBD2; v_call: TRBV29-1
cdr3_aa: CASSSGQPNHQPQHF; cdr3_nt: TGTGCCAGCAGCTCGGGACAGCCCAACCATCAACCCCAGCATTTT; clone_size: NA; j_call: TRBJ1-5; cdr3_length: 15; d_call: TRBD1; v_call: TRBV28
cdr3_aa: CTSSRSGGEITGELFF; cdr3_nt: TGTACCAGCAGCCGATCGGGCGGAGAGATTACCGGGGAGCTGTTTTTT; clone_size: NA; j_call: TRBJ2-2; cdr3_length: 16; d_call: NA; v_call: TRBV6-5
cdr3_aa: CAWSPKGLAADTQYF; cdr3_nt: TGTGCCTGGAGCCCAAAGGGATTAGCCGCAGATACGCAGTATTTT; clone_size: many; j_call: TRBJ2-3; cdr3_length: 15; d_call: NA; v_call: TRBV30
cdr3_aa: CATLALMVAGGSYEQYF; cdr3_nt: TGTGCCACCCTAGCTTTGATGGTGGCGGGAGGTTCCTACGAGCAGTACTTC; clone_size: NA; j_call: TRBJ2-7; cdr3_length: 17; d_call: TRBD2; v_call: TRBV28
cdr3_aa: CASNQDGGWETQCF; cdr3_nt: TGTGCCAGCAACCAAGATGGTGGCTGGGAGACCCAGTGCTTC; clone_size: once; j_call: TRBJ2-5; cdr3_length: 14; d_call: NA; v_call: TRBV4-2
cdr3_aa: CNVGQVAYEQYF; cdr3_nt: TGCAACGTGGGACAGGTAGCCTACGAGCAGTACTTC; clone_size: NA; j_call: TRBJ2-7; cdr3_length: 12; d_call: TRBD1; v_call: TRBV29-1
cdr3_aa: CASRKSGTDTQYF; cdr3_nt: TGTGCCAGCCGGAAAAGCGGCACAGATACGCAGTATTTT; clone_size: NA; j_call: TRBJ2-3; cdr3_length: 13; d_call: NA; v_call: TRBV28
cdr3_aa: CVSTSPGQVYKGYTF; cdr3_nt: TGTGTCAGCACCTCCCCTGGACAGGTCTATAAGGGCTACACCTTC; clone_size: NA; j_call: TRBJ1-2; cdr3_length: 15; d_call: TRBD1; v_call: TRBV28
cdr3_aa: CAGTSEGRDNEKLFF; cdr3_nt: TGTGCCGGCACTTCGGAGGGGCGGGATAATGAAAAACTGTTTTTT; clone_size: once; j_call: TRBJ1-4; cdr3_length: 15; d_call: NA; v_call: TRBV12-3/TRBV12-4
cdr3_aa: CASRIWAGTQYF; cdr3_nt: TGTGCCAGCAGGATTTGGGCAGGTACGCAATATTTT; clone_size: NA; j_call: TRBJ2-3; cdr3_length: 12; d_call: NA; v_call: TRBV12-3/TRBV12-4
cdr3_aa: CASSSGVTLNSNQLQHF; cdr3_nt: TGCGCCAGCAGCTCAGGAGTAACTTTGAATAGCAATCAGCTCCAGCATTTT; clone_size: NA; j_call: TRBJ1-5; cdr3_length: 17; d_call: NA; v_call: TRBV4-1
cdr3_aa: CASGQVVSGNRDTQYF; cdr3_nt: TGTGCCAGCGGCCAAGTGGTTAGCGGGAACCGGGATACGCAGTATTTT; clone_size: NA; j_call: TRBJ2-3; cdr3_length: 16; d_call: TRBD2; v_call: TRBV4-2
cdr3_aa: CASSPPGWETRYF; cdr3_nt: TGTGCCAGCTCACCACCGGGCTGGGAGACCCGGTACTTC; clone_size: NA; j_call: TRBJ2-5; cdr3_length: 13; d_call: NA; v_call: TRBV18
cdr3_aa: CTSSLTGTSSSGEQFF; cdr3_nt: TGTACCAGCAGTCTGACCGGGACTAGCTCTTCCGGGGAGCAGTTCTTC; clone_size: NA; j_call: TRBJ2-1; cdr3_length: 16; d_call: TRBD2; v_call: TRBV12-3/TRBV12-4
cdr3_aa: CRAKTATEVYQPQHF; cdr3_nt: TGCAGAGCAAAGACCGCGACAGAGGTCTATCAGCCCCAGCATTTT; clone_size: once; j_call: TRBJ1-5; cdr3_length: 15; d_call: NA; v_call: TRBV20-1
cdr3_aa: CASSSLESGVAARKETQYF; cdr3_nt: TGTGCCAGCAGCTCGCTTGAATCAGGAGTGGCAGCAAGAAAAGAGACCCAGTACTTC; clone_size: NA; j_call: TRBJ2-5; cdr3_length: 19; d_call: NA; v_call: TRBV14
cdr3_aa: CAGSYRDCGVNEQFF; cdr3_nt: TGTGCCGGCAGCTACCGGGACTGCGGGGTTAATGAGCAGTTCTTC; clone_size: NA; j_call: TRBJ2-1; cdr3_length: 15; d_call: NA; v_call: TRBV5-6